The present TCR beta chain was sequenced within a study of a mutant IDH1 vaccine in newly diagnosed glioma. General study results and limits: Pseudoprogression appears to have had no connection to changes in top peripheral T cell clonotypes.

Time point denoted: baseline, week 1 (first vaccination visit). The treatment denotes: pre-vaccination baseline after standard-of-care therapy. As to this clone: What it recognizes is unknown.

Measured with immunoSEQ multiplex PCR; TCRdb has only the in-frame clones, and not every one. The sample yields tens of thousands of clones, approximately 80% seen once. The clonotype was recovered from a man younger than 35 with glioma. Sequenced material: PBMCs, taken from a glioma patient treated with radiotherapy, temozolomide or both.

The CDR3: CASSPLGGGISPLHF. DNA of the CDR3: TGCGCCAGCAGCCCACTTGGAGGGGGCATTTCACCCCTCCACTTT. The gene calls are TRBV5-1 and TRBJ1-6; TRBD1 matches 7 bases. CDR1 SGHRS and CDR2 YFSETQ come from the germline V gene. This CDR3 spans 15 amino acids. After removal of 4 bases from V and 9 bases from J, the junction contained 10 bases not matched to a gene.